This TCR beta chain was captured by sequencing in a study of blood T cell repertoires in COVID-19. CDR1 is SSHAT, CDR2 FNYEAQ, per germline (reference sequence). The CDR3 sequence is 15 residues long. TCRdb's table, derived via immunoSEQ multiplex PCR, lists solely in-frame clones and lacks some. The table shows over 150,000 clones, with approximately 81% occurring only once. Concerning this clone itself: A read error may produce the germline difference seen at one junction end.

This TCR was recovered from a man aged 18 to 35 with active or convalescent COVID-19. Sequenced: peripheral blood. The rearrangement uses TRBV7-7 and TRBJ2-7; 9 nucleotides match TRBD1. In DNA form, the CDR3 reads TGTGCTAGCAGCCTTCGACAGGGGGTATCCTACGAGCAGTACTTC. As protein: CASSLRQGVSYEQYF.